The clone carrying this TCR beta chain was picked up one time. The sample comes from a study of cytomegalovirus exposure and HLA in healthy donors. The CDR3 loop spans 13 amino acids. Looked up from germline, CDR1 is SGDLS and CDR2 is YYNGEE. V was shortened by 3 bases and J by 3 bases, with 9 bases between the two germline ends. Sequenced by immunoSEQ multiplex PCR; TCRdb stores in-frame clones only, minus some. The sample includes about 150,000 clones, approximately 86% of them seen just once. The V gene is TRBV9, the J gene TRBJ1-1; D not resolved. Sequenced input: PBMCs. The sequence was collected from a man aged 18 to 30 in good health and CMV-seropositive. CDR3 coding DNA: TGTGCCAGCAGCGCCACGAGGCACACTGAAGCTTTCTTT. This translates into CASSATRHTEAFF.